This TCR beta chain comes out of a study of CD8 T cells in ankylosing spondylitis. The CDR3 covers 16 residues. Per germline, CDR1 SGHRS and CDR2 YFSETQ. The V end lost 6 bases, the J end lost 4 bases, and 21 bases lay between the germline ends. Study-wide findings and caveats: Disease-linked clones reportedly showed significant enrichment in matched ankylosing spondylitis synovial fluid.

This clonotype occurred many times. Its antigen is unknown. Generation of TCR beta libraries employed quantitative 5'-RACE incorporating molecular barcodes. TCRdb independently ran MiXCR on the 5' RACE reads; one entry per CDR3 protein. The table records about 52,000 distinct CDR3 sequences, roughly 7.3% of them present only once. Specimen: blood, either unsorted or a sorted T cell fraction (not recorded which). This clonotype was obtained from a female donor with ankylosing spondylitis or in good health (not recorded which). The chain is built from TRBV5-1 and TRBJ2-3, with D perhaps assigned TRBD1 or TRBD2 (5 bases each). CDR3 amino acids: CASTPYLGDGADTQYF. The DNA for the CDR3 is TGCGCCAGCACCCCGTATCTCGGGGACGGCGCAGATACGCAGTATTTT.